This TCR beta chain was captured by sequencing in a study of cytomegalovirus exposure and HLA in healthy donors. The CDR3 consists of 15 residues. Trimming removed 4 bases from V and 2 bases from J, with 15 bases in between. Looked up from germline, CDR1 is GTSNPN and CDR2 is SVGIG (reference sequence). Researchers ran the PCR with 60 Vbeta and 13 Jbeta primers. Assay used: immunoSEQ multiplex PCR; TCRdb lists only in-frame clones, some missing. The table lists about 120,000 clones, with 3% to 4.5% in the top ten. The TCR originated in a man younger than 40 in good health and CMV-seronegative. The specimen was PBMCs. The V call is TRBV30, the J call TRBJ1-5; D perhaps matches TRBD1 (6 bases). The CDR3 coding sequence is TGTGCCTGGACCCCAACAGGGAAGGGCAATCAGCCCCAGCATTTT. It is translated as CAWTPTGKGNQPQHF.